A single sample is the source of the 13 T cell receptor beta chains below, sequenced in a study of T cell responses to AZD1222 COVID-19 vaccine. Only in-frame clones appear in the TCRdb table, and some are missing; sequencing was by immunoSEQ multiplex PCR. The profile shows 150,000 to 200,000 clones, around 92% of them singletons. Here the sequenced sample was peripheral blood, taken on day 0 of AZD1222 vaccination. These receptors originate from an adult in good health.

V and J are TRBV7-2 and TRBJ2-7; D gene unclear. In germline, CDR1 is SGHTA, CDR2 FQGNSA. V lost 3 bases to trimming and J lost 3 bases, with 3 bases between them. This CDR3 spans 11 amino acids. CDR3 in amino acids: CASSFFYEQYF. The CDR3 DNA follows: TGTGCCAGCAGCTTTTTCTACGAGCAGTACTTC.

CDR3 in DNA: TGTGCCAGCAGTAGCGGACAGGCCCCTAACTATGGCTACACCTTC. It encodes CASSSGQAPNYGYTF. V gene TRBV6-2 or TRBV6-3 combines with J gene TRBJ1-2; 7 nucleotides agree with TRBD1. From germline, CDR1 is MNHEY and CDR2 SVGEGT. This CDR3 is 15 amino acids long. J gave up 0 bases and V 5 bases, and 6 bases lay outside the gene matches.

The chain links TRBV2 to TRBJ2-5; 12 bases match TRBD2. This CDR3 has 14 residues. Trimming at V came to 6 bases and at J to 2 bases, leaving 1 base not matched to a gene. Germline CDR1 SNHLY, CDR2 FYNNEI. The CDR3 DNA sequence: TGTGCCAGCAGGACTAGCGGGGGACAAGAGACCCAGTACTTC. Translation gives CASRTSGGQETQYF.

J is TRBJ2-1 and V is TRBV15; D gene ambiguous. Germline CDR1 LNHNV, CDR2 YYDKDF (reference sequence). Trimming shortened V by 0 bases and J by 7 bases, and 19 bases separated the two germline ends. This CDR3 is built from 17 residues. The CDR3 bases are TGTGCCACCAGCAGAGATCTCTGGTCAGAATTCGTAAATGAGCAGTTCTTC. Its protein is CATSRDLWSEFVNEQFF.

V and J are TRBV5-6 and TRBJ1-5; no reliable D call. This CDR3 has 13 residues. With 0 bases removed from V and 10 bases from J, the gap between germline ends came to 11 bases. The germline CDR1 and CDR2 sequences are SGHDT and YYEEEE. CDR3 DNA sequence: TGTGCCAGCAGCTTGGGCGGACTAAATCCCCAGCATTTT. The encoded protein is CASSLGGLNPQHF.

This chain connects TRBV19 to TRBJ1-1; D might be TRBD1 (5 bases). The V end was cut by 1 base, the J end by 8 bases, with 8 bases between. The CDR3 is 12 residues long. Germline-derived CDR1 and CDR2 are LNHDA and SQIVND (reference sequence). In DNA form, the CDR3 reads TGTGCCAGTAGTATAGGGGGGGGAGAAGCTTTCTTT. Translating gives CASSIGGGEAFF.

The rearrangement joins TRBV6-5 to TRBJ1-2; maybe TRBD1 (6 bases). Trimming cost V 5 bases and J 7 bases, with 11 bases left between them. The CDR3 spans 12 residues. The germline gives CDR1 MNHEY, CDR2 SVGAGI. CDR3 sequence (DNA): TGTGCCAGCAGTAAACAGGGTGGTGGCTACACCTTC. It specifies CASSKQGGGYTF.

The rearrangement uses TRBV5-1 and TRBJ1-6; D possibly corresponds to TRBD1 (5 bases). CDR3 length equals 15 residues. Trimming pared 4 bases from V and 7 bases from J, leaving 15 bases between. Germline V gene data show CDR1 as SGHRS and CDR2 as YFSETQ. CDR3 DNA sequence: TGCGCCAGCAGCCCCACCGGGGGGGTGAATTCACCCCTCCACTTT. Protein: CASSPTGGVNSPLHF.

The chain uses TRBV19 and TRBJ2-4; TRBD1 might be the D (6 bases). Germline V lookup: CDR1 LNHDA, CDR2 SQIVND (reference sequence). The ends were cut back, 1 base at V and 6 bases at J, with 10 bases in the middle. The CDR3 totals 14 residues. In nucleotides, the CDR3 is TGTGCCAGTAGTATAGTACAGGGTAGAAACATTCAGTACTTC. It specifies CASSIVQGRNIQYF.

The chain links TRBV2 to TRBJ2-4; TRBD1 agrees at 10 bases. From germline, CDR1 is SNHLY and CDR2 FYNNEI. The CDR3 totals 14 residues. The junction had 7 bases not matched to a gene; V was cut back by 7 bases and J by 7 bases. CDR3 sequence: CASKTTGGSNIQYF. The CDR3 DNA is TGTGCCAGCAAGACGACAGGGGGCAGCAACATTCAGTACTTC.

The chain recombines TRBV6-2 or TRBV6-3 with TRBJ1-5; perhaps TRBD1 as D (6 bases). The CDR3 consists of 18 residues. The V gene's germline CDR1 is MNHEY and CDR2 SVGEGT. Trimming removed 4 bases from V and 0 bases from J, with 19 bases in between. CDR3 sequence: CASSSRPAGGGSNQPQHF. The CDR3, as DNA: TGTGCCAGCAGTTCACGACCGGCGGGAGGGGGTAGCAATCAGCCCCAGCATTTT.

CDR3 nucleotide sequence: TGTGCCAGCAGTTACACAGAGTTACATTTAACAGATACGCAGTATTTT. It encodes CASSYTELHLTDTQYF. The chain uses TRBV6-5 and TRBJ2-3; unclear D gene. Per germline, CDR1 MNHEY and CDR2 SVGAGI. V dropped 2 bases and J dropped 3 bases, with 15 bases sitting between them. The CDR3 is 16 amino acids.

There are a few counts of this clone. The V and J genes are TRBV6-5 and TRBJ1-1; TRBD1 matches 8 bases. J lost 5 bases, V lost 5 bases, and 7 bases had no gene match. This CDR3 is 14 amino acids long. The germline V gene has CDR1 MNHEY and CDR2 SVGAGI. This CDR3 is CASSPPTGDTEAFF. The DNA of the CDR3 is TGTGCCAGCAGTCCGCCGACAGGGGATACTGAAGCTTTCTTT.